The rows below give T cell receptor beta chains drawn from one sample of a study of Ad26.COV2.S vaccination and SARS-CoV-2 variants. This table comes from immunoSEQ multiplex PCR, and its TCRdb copy is limited to in-frame clones, with some not included. The table includes about 350,000 clones, around 90% detected once. Material: peripheral blood, obtained after recovery from COVID-19. All receptors come from a human donor who had recovered from COVID-19. Both conserved end residues are part of each CDR3. Fields, in order: D gene, J gene, clone size, CDR3 length, V gene, CDR3 protein, CDR3 DNA. A D gene is named only where the DNA matches it firmly. The size of a clone is reported for some rows only, either as once, few or many, or as a class for expanded clones.

D: TRBD1
J: TRBJ1-2
size: once
length: 15
V: TRBV3-1/TRBV3-2
CDR3: CASRSAGDRGEGYTF
DNA: TGTGCCAGCAGATCCGCGGGGGACAGGGGAGAGGGCTACACCTTC

D: .
J: TRBJ2-3
size: .
length: 11
V: TRBV12-3/TRBV12-4
CDR3: CASMIGDTQYF
DNA: TGTGCCAGCATGATAGGAGATACGCAGTATTTT

D: TRBD1
J: TRBJ2-6
size: .
length: 18
V: TRBV9
CDR3: CASSVGQGRLSGANVLTF
DNA: TGTGCCAGCAGCGTGGGACAGGGTAGACTATCTGGGGCCAACGTCCTGACTTTC

D: TRBD1
J: TRBJ1-1
size: .
length: 15
V: TRBV5-4
CDR3: CASSAQGAGVTEAFF
DNA: TGTGCCAGCAGCGCACAGGGGGCCGGGGTCACTGAAGCTTTCTTT

D: .
J: TRBJ1-2
size: .
length: 13
V: TRBV5-4
CDR3: CASTRTANYGYTF
DNA: TGTGCCAGCACTCGGACAGCTAACTATGGCTACACCTTC

D: .
J: TRBJ2-2
size: once
length: 14
V: TRBV29-1
CDR3: CSVGRIQNTGELFF
DNA: TGCAGCGTTGGAAGAATCCAAAACACCGGGGAGCTGTTTTTT

D: TRBD1
J: TRBJ2-7
size: .
length: 16
V: TRBV11-2
CDR3: CASSLDLAGGSYEQYF
DNA: TGTGCCAGCAGCTTAGATTTGGCAGGGGGCTCCTACGAGCAGTACTTC

D: TRBD1
J: TRBJ1-1
size: .
length: 13
V: TRBV14
CDR3: CASSFTGVSEAFF
DNA: TGTGCCAGCAGCTTCACAGGGGTTAGTGAAGCTTTCTTT

D: .
J: TRBJ1-2
size: .
length: 14
V: TRBV19
CDR3: CASRDGVGNYGYTF
DNA: TGTGCCAGCAGGGACGGCGTGGGAAATTATGGCTACACCTTC

D: TRBD1
J: TRBJ1-1
size: .
length: 16
V: TRBV7-9
CDR3: CASSLAWGTGDTEAFF
DNA: TGTGCCAGCAGCTTAGCTTGGGGAACAGGGGACACTGAAGCTTTCTTT

D: .
J: TRBJ2-3
size: .
length: 16
V: TRBV11-3
CDR3: CASSLDWSGVGDTQYF
DNA: TGTGCCAGCAGCTTAGATTGGAGTGGGGTTGGAGATACGCAGTATTTT

D: .
J: TRBJ2-7
size: .
length: 14
V: TRBV7-9
CDR3: CASSLIGSAYEQYF
DNA: TGTGCCAGCAGCCTTATCGGCTCGGCCTACGAGCAGTACTTC

D: .
J: TRBJ2-7
size: .
length: 14
V: TRBV9
CDR3: CASSAWDTSYEQYF
DNA: TGTGCCAGCAGCGCTTGGGACACCTCCTACGAGCAGTACTTC

D: .
J: TRBJ2-7
size: .
length: 13
V: TRBV7-9
CDR3: CASSLPSSYEQYF
DNA: TGTGCCAGCAGCTTACCTAGCTCCTACGAGCAGTACTTC

D: .
J: TRBJ1-6
size: once
length: 17
V: TRBV5-6
CDR3: CASSSSLGQRGNSPLHF
DNA: TGTGCCAGCAGCTCGAGCCTAGGACAGAGGGGTAATTCACCCCTCCACTTT

D: TRBD2
J: TRBJ2-3
size: .
length: 13
V: TRBV4-1
CDR3: CASGTSPGDTQYF
DNA: TGCGCCAGCGGGACTAGCCCTGGGGATACGCAGTATTTT

D: .
J: TRBJ1-1
size: .
length: 15
V: TRBV5-1
CDR3: CASSLGLGRNTEAFF
DNA: TGCGCCAGCAGCTTGGGATTAGGGAGGAACACTGAAGCTTTCTTT

D: .
J: TRBJ2-5
size: .
length: 13
V: TRBV27
CDR3: CASSQGNRETQYF
DNA: TGTGCCAGCAGTCAGGGTAACCGAGAGACCCAGTACTTC

D: TRBD2
J: TRBJ2-1
size: .
length: 15
V: TRBV9
CDR3: CASSPFGGANNEQFF
DNA: TGTGCCAGCAGCCCTTTCGGGGGGGCGAACAATGAGCAGTTCTTC

D: .
J: TRBJ2-7
size: .
length: 14
V: TRBV19
CDR3: CASSIGSIHYEQYF
DNA: TGTGCCAGTAGTATTGGTTCCATTCACTACGAGCAGTACTTC

D: .
J: TRBJ1-1
size: .
length: 13
V: TRBV3-1/TRBV3-2
CDR3: CASSETANTEAFF
DNA: TGTGCCAGCTCCGAAACAGCGAACACTGAAGCTTTCTTT

D: .
J: TRBJ1-1
size: .
length: 13
V: TRBV5-1
CDR3: CASSPQGNTEAFF
DNA: TGCGCCAGCAGCCCACAGGGGAACACTGAAGCTTTCTTT

D: .
J: TRBJ2-1
size: .
length: 12
V: TRBV12-3/TRBV12-4
CDR3: CASSPGYNEQFF
DNA: TGTGCCAGCAGCCCAGGATACAATGAGCAGTTCTTC

D: .
J: TRBJ2-1
size: .
length: 15
V: TRBV5-1
CDR3: CASSLVLAAYNEQFF
DNA: TGCGCCAGCAGCTTGGTGTTAGCGGCCTACAATGAGCAGTTCTTC

D: TRBD2
J: TRBJ2-3
size: .
length: 15
V: TRBV5-4
CDR3: CASSLTSGVTDTQYF
DNA: TGTGCCAGCAGCTTGACTAGCGGGGTCACAGATACGCAGTATTTT

D: .
J: TRBJ1-1
size: .
length: 13
V: TRBV20-1
CDR3: CSASKGPGTEAFF
DNA: TGCAGTGCTAGTAAGGGGCCCGGCACTGAAGCTTTCTTT

D: .
J: TRBJ2-6
size: .
length: 17
V: TRBV18
CDR3: CASSPPRSKGGANVLTF
DNA: TGTGCCAGCTCACCACCCAGGTCAAAAGGGGGGGCCAACGTCCTGACTTTC

D: .
J: TRBJ2-1
size: .
length: 15
V: TRBV6-5
CDR3: CASKVFRGSYNEQFF
DNA: TGTGCCAGCAAAGTCTTCAGGGGCTCCTACAATGAGCAGTTCTTC

D: TRBD2
J: TRBJ2-2
size: .
length: 14
V: TRBV10-3
CDR3: CAIRGTRRTGELFF
DNA: TGTGCCATCAGAGGGACTAGACGCACCGGGGAGCTGTTTTTT

D: .
J: TRBJ1-1
size: once
length: 15
V: TRBV27
CDR3: CASSLSKPERAEAFF
DNA: TGTGCCAGCAGTTTATCGAAACCCGAACGGGCTGAAGCTTTCTTT

D: .
J: TRBJ1-5
size: .
length: 15
V: TRBV2
CDR3: CASRHRAHSNQPQHF
DNA: TGTGCCAGCAGGCACAGGGCTCATAGCAATCAGCCCCAGCATTTT

D: .
J: TRBJ1-6
size: .
length: 15
V: TRBV12-5
CDR3: CASARRTRYNSPLHF
DNA: TGTGCTAGTGCCAGAAGGACGAGGTATAATTCACCCCTCCACTTT

D: .
J: TRBJ1-5
size: few
length: 13
V: TRBV19
CDR3: CASSMIRGQPQHF
DNA: TGTGCCAGTAGTATGATCAGGGGCCAGCCCCAGCATTTT

D: TRBD1
J: TRBJ2-7
size: .
length: 14
V: TRBV9
CDR3: CASSERGQSYEQYF
DNA: TGTGCCAGCAGCGAGAGGGGACAGTCCTACGAGCAGTACTTC

D: .
J: TRBJ2-1
size: once
length: 13
V: TRBV10-1
CDR3: CASSESGVGEQFF
DNA: TGCGCCAGCAGTGAGTCGGGGGTGGGTGAGCAGTTCTTC

D: .
J: TRBJ1-5
size: .
length: 14
V: TRBV2
CDR3: CASSSRTYNQPQHF
DNA: TGTGCCAGCAGCAGCAGGACTTACAATCAGCCCCAGCATTTT

D: .
J: TRBJ1-1
size: .
length: 11
V: TRBV6-5
CDR3: CASTRDAQAFF
DNA: TGTGCCAGCACCAGGGATGCGCAAGCTTTCTTT

D: .
J: TRBJ2-7
size: .
length: 15
V: TRBV4-3
CDR3: CASSQDFGSSYEQYF
DNA: TGCGCCAGCAGCCAAGATTTTGGGAGCTCCTACGAGCAGTACTTC

D: .
J: TRBJ2-2
size: .
length: 16
V: TRBV7-2
CDR3: CASSLGGTGLTGELFF
DNA: TGTGCCAGCAGCTTAGGCGGTACAGGACTCACCGGGGAGCTGTTTTTT

D: .
J: TRBJ2-2
size: .
length: 11
V: TRBV7-8
CDR3: CASSSTGELFF
DNA: TGTGCCAGCAGCTCAACCGGGGAGCTGTTTTTT

D: TRBD2
J: TRBJ2-3
size: once
length: 14
V: TRBV5-4
CDR3: CASSLGGLPDTQYF
DNA: TGTGCCAGCAGCTTGGGGGGACTACCAGATACGCAGTATTTT

D: .
J: TRBJ1-1
size: once
length: 15
V: TRBV5-1
CDR3: CASSSTFGGDTEAFF
DNA: TGCGCCAGCAGCTCCACATTTGGCGGGGACACTGAAGCTTTCTTT